These T cell receptor beta chains were read from a single sample in a study of blood T cell repertoires in COVID-19. Produced via immunoSEQ multiplex PCR; TCRdb's table is partial and in-frame only. Among 160,000 or so clones, 65% to 85% were seen once, and the ten largest hold around 6%. The sample taken for sequencing was PBMCs or T cells enriched from blood (not recorded which). These receptors originate from a man between 35 and 55 years old who had recovered from COVID-19. The CDR3 runs from the conserved cysteine through the conserved F or W. The D gene is left open where the match is weak. Only part of the rows carry a size: once, few, many, or a class if the clone is expanded.

clone_size,v_call,cdr3_length,j_call,d_call,cdr3_nt,cdr3_aa
NA,TRBV9,16,TRBJ2-2,TRBD2,TGTGCCAGCAGCGTAGGGCTAGCGGGGAACACCGGGGAGCTGTTTTTT,CASSVGLAGNTGELFF
NA,TRBV6-5,14,TRBJ2-5,TRBD2,TGTGCCAGCAGTTACCGTGGCGGGGGGGGGACCCAGTACTTC,CASSYRGGGGTQYF
NA,TRBV19,18,TRBJ1-5,NA,TGTGCCAGTAGCCCTGGGCGACAGTTGCTTCATAGCAATCAGCCCCAGCATTTT,CASSPGRQLLHSNQPQHF
NA,TRBV11-2,15,TRBJ2-3,TRBD2,TGTGCCAGCAGCTACGGACTAGCGGGGGGGGGCCCGAGTTTTTTT,CASSYGLAGGGPSFF
NA,TRBV2,15,TRBJ2-3,NA,TGTGCCAGCACTCCCCCCCCCACCGGGGCAGATACGCAGTATTTT,CASTPPPTGADTQYF
few,TRBV21-1,19,TRBJ1-5,NA,TGTGCCAGCAGCAAAGGGACAGGGACGAAGGACTATAGCAATCAGCCCCAGCATTTT,CASSKGTGTKDYSNQPQHF
NA,TRBV18,14,TRBJ2-7,TRBD1,TGTGCCAGCTCACCGGGACAGGTATCCTACGAGCAGTACTTC,CASSPGQVSYEQYF
NA,TRBV4-1,12,TRBJ1-3,NA,TGCGCCAGCAGCCAGGGGGGAAGCACCATATATTTT,CASSQGGSTIYF
NA,TRBV30,15,TRBJ1-6,TRBD1,TGTGCCTGGAGTGTACCTGGACAGGGAAAATCACCCCTCCACTTT,CAWSVPGQGKSPLHF
NA,TRBV7-8,16,TRBJ1-5,NA,TGTGCCAGCAGCTGGGGGGACGGATTTAGCAATCAGCCCCAGCATTTT,CASSWGDGFSNQPQHF
NA,TRBV7-2,15,TRBJ1-2,TRBD1,TGTGCCAGCAGCCCCCAGGGGGCGGGGGACTATGGCTACACCTTC,CASSPQGAGDYGYTF
NA,TRBV6-5,15,TRBJ1-1,NA,TGTGCCAGCAGCCTAACAGGGAGGGTGGGCACTGAAGCTTTCTTT,CASSLTGRVGTEAFF
NA,TRBV6-1,15,TRBJ2-7,TRBD2,TGTGCCAGCAGTGAAGAAGCGGGGTTTACCTACGAGCAGTACTTC,CASSEEAGFTYEQYF
NA,TRBV12-3/TRBV12-4,13,TRBJ1-5,NA,TGTGCCAGCAGTTTGGGCCTTCATCAGCCCCAGCATTTT,CASSLGLHQPQHF
NA,TRBV6-5,15,TRBJ1-5,NA,TGTGCCAGCAGTTATAGTTCAGGGGCCAATCAGCCCCAGCATTTT,CASSYSSGANQPQHF
NA,TRBV6-5,11,TRBJ1-1,NA,TGTGCCAGCTATCGTTACACTGAAGCTTTCTTT,CASYRYTEAFF
NA,TRBV3-1/TRBV3-2,17,TRBJ1-2,TRBD1,TGTGCCAGCAGCCAAGACTTTTGGGACAGGGGGCATCGTGGCTACACCTTC,CASSQDFWDRGHRGYTF
NA,TRBV9,15,TRBJ2-1,TRBD2,TGTGCCAGCAGCCCGAGCGGGGGCGGCGGGCGTGAGCAGTTCTTC,CASSPSGGGGREQFF
NA,TRBV7-9,16,TRBJ2-3,NA,TGTGCCAGCAGCTTAGCATTGTCGGGAAACGCAGATACGCAGTATTTT,CASSLALSGNADTQYF
NA,TRBV15,14,TRBJ2-1,NA,TGTGCCACCAGCCTCCACAGGGAAGAGGATGAGCAGTTCTTC,CATSLHREEDEQFF
NA,TRBV7-2,14,TRBJ2-1,NA,TGTGCCAGCAGCTCCCGACAAACATACAATGAGCAGTTCTTC,CASSSRQTYNEQFF
NA,TRBV12-3/TRBV12-4,12,TRBJ2-7,NA,TGTGCCAGCACGATCGGGTCCTACGAGCAGTACTTC,CASTIGSYEQYF
few,TRBV9,13,TRBJ1-1,NA,TGTGCCAGCAGCGTAGAGGACATTGGTGAAGCTTTCTTT,CASSVEDIGEAFF